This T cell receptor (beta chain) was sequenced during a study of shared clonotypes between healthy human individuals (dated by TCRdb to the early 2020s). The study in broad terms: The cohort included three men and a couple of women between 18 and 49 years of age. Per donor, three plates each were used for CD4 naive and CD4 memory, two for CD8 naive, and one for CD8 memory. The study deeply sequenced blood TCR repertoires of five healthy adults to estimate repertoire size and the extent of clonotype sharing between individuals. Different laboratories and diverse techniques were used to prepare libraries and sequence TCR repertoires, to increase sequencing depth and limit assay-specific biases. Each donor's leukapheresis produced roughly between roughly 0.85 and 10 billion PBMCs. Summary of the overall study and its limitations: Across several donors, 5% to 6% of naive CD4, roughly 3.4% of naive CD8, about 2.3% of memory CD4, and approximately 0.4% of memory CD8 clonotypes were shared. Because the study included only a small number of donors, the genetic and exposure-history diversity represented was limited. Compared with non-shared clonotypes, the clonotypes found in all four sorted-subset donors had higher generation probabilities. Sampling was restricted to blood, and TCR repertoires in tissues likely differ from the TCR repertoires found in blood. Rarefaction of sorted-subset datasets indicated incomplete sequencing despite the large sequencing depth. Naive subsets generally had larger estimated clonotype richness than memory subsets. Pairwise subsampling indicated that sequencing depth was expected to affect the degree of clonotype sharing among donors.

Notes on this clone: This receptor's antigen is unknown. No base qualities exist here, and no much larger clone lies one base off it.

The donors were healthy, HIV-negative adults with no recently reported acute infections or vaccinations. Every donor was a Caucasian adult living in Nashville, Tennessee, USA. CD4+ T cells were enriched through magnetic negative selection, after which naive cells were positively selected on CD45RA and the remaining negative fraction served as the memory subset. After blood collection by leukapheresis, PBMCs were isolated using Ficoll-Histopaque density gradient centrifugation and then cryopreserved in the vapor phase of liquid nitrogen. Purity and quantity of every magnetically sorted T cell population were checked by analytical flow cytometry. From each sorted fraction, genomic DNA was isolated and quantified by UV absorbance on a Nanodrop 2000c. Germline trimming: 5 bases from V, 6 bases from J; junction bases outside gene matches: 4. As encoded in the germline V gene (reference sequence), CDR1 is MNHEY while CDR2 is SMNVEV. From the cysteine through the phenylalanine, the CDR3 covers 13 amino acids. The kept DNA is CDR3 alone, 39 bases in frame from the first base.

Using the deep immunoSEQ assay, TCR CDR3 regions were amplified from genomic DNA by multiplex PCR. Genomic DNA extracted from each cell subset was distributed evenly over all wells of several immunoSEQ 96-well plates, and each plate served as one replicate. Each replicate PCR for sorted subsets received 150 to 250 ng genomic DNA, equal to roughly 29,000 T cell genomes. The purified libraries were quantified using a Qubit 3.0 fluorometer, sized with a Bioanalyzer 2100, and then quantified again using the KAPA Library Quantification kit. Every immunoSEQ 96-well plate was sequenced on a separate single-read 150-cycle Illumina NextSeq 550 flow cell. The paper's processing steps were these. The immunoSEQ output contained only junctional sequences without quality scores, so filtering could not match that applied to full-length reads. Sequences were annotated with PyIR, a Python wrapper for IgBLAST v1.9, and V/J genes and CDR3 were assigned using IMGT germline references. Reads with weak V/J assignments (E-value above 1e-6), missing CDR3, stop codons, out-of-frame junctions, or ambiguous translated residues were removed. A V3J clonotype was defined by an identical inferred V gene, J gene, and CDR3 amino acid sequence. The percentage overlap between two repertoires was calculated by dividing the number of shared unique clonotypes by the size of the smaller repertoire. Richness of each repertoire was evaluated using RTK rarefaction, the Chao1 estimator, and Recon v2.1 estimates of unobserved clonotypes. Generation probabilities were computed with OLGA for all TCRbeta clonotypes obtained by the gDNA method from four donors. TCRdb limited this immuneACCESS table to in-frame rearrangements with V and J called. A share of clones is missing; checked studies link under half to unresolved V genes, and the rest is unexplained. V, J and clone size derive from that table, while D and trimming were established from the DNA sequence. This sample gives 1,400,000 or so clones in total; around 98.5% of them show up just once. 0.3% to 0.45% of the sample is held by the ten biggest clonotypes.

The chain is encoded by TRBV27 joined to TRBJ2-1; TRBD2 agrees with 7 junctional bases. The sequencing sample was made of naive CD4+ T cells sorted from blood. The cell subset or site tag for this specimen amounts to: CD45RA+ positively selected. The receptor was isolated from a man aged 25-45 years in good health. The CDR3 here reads CASSPGLPNEQFF. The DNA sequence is TGTGCCAGCAGTCCGGGACTACCCAATGAGCAGTTCTTC.